The clone carrying this TCR beta chain was observed at least ten times. This sample stems from a study of T cells of healthy individuals. This CDR3 has 16 residues. Trimming at V came to 4 bases and at J to 5 bases, leaving 11 bases not matched to a gene. Germline assignment: CDR1 SGDLS and CDR2 YYNGEE. MiXCR, run by TCRdb on the 5' RACE reads, gives a single entry per CDR3 protein. Of fewer than 90,000 distinct CDR3 sequences in the sample, about 5% are singletons; the top ten hold roughly 7.5%. The receptor was isolated from a female donor in good health. The rearrangement joins TRBV9 to TRBJ2-2; 7 bases are a match to TRBD1. The CDR3 loop reads CASSLRGQDFTGELFF. The CDR3 DNA is TGTGCCAGCAGCCTCCGAGGACAGGATTTTACCGGGGAGCTGTTTTTT. Full variable domain (missing parts from reference TRBV9 and TRBJ2-2): DSGVTQTPKHLITATGQRVTLRCSPRSGDLSVYWYQQSLDQGLQFLIQYYNGEERAKGNILERFSAQQFPDLHSELNLSSLELGDSALYFCASSLRGQDFTGELFFGEGSRLTVL.